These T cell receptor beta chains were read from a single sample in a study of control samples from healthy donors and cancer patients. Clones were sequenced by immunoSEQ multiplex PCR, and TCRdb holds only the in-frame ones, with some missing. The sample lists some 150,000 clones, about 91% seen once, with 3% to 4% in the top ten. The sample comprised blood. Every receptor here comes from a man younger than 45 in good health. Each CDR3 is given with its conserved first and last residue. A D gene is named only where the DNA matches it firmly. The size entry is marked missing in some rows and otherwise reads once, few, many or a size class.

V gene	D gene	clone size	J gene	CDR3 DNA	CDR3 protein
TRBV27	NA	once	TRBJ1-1	TGTGCCAGCAGAGACGGACAGAGGAACACTGAAGCTTTCTTT	CASRDGQRNTEAFF
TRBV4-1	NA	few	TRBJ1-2	TGCGCCAGCAGCCAAGGACAGGCTCACTATGGCTACACCTTC	CASSQGQAHYGYTF
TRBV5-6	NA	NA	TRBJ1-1	TGTGCCAGCAGCTACGTCAGGGGATACACTGAAGCTTTCTTT	CASSYVRGYTEAFF
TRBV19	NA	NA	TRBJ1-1	TGTGCCAGTAGAACAGGTGGACCAAACACTGAAGCTTTCTTT	CASRTGGPNTEAFF
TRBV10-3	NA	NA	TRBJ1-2	TGTGCCATCAGTGACGGCAGGAACTATGGCTACACCTTC	CAISDGRNYGYTF
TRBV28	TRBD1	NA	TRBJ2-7	TGTGCCACCTCAGGGGGCAGTGGGTACGAGCAGTACTTC	CATSGGSGYEQYF
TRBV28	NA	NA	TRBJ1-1	TGTGCCAGCAGTCCGAACAGGGTTACTGAAGCTTTCTTT	CASSPNRVTEAFF
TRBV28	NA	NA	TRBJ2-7	TGTGCCAGCGGAGTAACCTACGAGCAGTACTTC	CASGVTYEQYF
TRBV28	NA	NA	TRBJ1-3	TGTGCCAGCAGTTTATTTGGAGTCTCAAACACCATATATTTT	CASSLFGVSNTIYF
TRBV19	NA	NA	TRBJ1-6	TGTGCCAGTAGTATCCGGGGGCCCAATTCACCCCTCCACTTT	CASSIRGPNSPLHF
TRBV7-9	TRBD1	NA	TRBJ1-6	TGTGCCAGCAGCTTATCACAGGGGCGCTATAATTCACCCCTCCACTTT	CASSLSQGRYNSPLHF
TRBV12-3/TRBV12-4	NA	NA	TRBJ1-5	TGTGCCAGCAGTGCGCAAATACCTCAGCCCCAGCATTTT	CASSAQIPQPQHF
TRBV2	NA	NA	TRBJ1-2	TGTGCCAGCAGTGACCCAGAGACACTATATGGCTACACCTTC	CASSDPETLYGYTF
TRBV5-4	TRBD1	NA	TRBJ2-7	TGTGCCAGCAGCTTGGGACAGGGGGGCTACGAGCAGTACTTC	CASSLGQGGYEQYF
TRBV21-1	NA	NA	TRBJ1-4	TGTGCCAGCAGCAATCCAGGACCAGACGCCTTCAATGAAAAACTGTTTTTT	CASSNPGPDAFNEKLFF
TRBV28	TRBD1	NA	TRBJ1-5	TGTGCCAGCAGTTCCGGGACAGGGGGCTTTCAGCCCCAGCATTTT	CASSSGTGGFQPQHF
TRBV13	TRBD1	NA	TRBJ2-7	TGTGCCAGCAGCTTAGTCGCAGGGGGCTCAATCGGCGAGCAGTACTTC	CASSLVAGGSIGEQYF
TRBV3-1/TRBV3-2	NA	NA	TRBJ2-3	TGTGCCAGCAGCCAATCCATCCTAGATACGCAGTATTTT	CASSQSILDTQYF
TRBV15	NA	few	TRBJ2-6	TGTGCCACCAGCAGCGGGGTCACGGACCGGGCCAACGTCCTGACTTTC	CATSSGVTDRANVLTF
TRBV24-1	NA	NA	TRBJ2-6	TGTGCCACCAGTGATACCGTTCTGGGCAGGGCCGGGGCCAACGTCCTGACTTTC	CATSDTVLGRAGANVLTF
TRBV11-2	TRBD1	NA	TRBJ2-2	TGTGCCAGCAGCTGGGGACAGGGGTACACCGGGGAGCTGTTTTTT	CASSWGQGYTGELFF
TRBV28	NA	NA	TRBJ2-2	TGTGCCAGCAGTTTGGGGGGGGCGGCCACCGGGGAGCTGTTTTTT	CASSLGGAATGELFF
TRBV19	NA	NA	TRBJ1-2	TGTGCCAGTAGTGCGCCCGCGGGCAGGGGCTATGGCTACACCTTC	CASSAPAGRGYGYTF
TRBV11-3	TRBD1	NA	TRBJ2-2	TGTGCCAGCAGCGGACAGGGGGTTTCTACCGGGGAGCTGTTTTTT	CASSGQGVSTGELFF
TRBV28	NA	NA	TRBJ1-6	TGTGCCAGCAGTTTGGGGCAGGGGATCGGTTCGAATTCACCCCTCCACTTT	CASSLGQGIGSNSPLHF
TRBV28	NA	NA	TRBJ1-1	TGTGCCAGCAGTTCCCTACAGGGTTCCACAGGTGAAGCTTTCTTT	CASSSLQGSTGEAFF
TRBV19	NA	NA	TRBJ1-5	TGTGCCAGTAGTATAGGGACAGTTAATCAGCCCCAGCATTTT	CASSIGTVNQPQHF
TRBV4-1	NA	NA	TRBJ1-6	TGCGCCAGCAGCCTCCCGGTCAATTCACCCCTCCACTTT	CASSLPVNSPLHF
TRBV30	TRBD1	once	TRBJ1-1	TGTGCCTGGTACAGGGGCAGGACTGAAGCTTTCTTT	CAWYRGRTEAFF
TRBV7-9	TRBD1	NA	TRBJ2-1	TGTGCCAGCAGCCGCAACAGGGGATCCTACAATGAGCAGTTCTTC	CASSRNRGSYNEQFF
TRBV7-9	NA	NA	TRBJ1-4	TGTGCCAGCAGCTTGGACAGTATGGCTAATGAAAAACTGTTTTTT	CASSLDSMANEKLFF
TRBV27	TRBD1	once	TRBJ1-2	TGTGCCAGCAGTCCGGGACAGCGGATTAACTATGGCTACACCTTC	CASSPGQRINYGYTF
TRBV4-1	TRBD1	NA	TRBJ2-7	TGCGCCAGCAGCCACGACGGGGACAGCTCCTACGAGCAGTACTTC	CASSHDGDSSYEQYF
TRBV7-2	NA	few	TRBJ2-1	TGTGCCAGCAGCCCAACCGGGGGCGTAAACAATGAGCAGTTCTTC	CASSPTGGVNNEQFF
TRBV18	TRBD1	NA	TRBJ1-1	TGTGCCAGCTCACCATACAGGGGGCTGACTGAAGCTTTCTTT	CASSPYRGLTEAFF
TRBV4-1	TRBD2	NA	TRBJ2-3	TGCGCCAGCAGAGAGAAACTAGCGGGGGACCTGATTAGCACAGATACGCAGTATTTT	CASREKLAGDLISTDTQYF
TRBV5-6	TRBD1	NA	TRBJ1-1	TGTGCCAGCAGCTTCTACAGGGGAGTGAACACTGAAGCTTTCTTT	CASSFYRGVNTEAFF
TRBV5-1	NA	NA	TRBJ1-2	TGCGCCAGCAGCCCTGTATCCTTGGAGGGCTACACCTTC	CASSPVSLEGYTF
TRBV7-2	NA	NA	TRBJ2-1	TGTGCCAGCAGCAATAGTAATGAGCAGTTCTTC	CASSNSNEQFF
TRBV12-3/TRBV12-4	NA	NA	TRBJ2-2	TGTGCCAGCAGTTTAATCGGCTCCGGGGAGCTGTTTTTT	CASSLIGSGELFF
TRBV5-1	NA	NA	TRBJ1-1	TGCGCCAGCAGCGTAAAGGACAATTTGAACACTGAAGCTTTCTTT	CASSVKDNLNTEAFF